The 22 T cell receptor beta chains below come from one sample, sequenced in a study of cytomegalovirus exposure and HLA in healthy donors. Generated by immunoSEQ multiplex PCR, the TCRdb table keeps only in-frame clones and is missing some. This sample has about 90,000 clones, with roughly 84% found just once. The material sequenced was PBMCs. Receptor source: a woman between 18 and 30 years old in good health and CMV-seropositive.

In its sample, this clone was seen once. The CDR3 region is CASIERGTETEAFF. DNA for the CDR3: TGTGCCAGCATCGAAAGGGGAACGGAGACTGAAGCTTTCTTT. The chain couples TRBV2 to TRBJ1-1, with D perhaps matching TRBD1 (5 bases). The V end lost 7 bases, the J end lost 5 bases, and 17 bases lay between the germline ends. The CDR3 totals 14 residues. The germline gives CDR1 SNHLY, CDR2 FYNNEI.

J is TRBJ1-2 and V is TRBV6-1; 8 bases line up with TRBD1. The germline gives CDR1 MNHNS, CDR2 SASEGT. This CDR3 comprises 16 residues. V shed 3 bases and J 6 bases; nucleotides not matched to a gene: 12. The CDR3 is CASSEVGYLTGDGYTF. CDR3 DNA: TGTGCCAGCAGTGAGGTGGGGTACCTGACAGGGGATGGCTACACCTTC.

The CDR3 spells CASSVEAGDRTGELFF. CDR3 bases: TGTGCCAGCAGCGTTGAAGCGGGGGACCGCACCGGGGAGCTGTTTTTT. V usage is TRBV9 and J usage is TRBJ2-2, with 8 nucleotides matching TRBD2. Germline CDR1 reads SGDLS; CDR2 reads YYNGEE. The V gene end was trimmed by 2 bases and the J gene end by 4 bases; junction bases not matched to a gene: 7. This CDR3 has 16 amino acids.

This chain uses TRBV6-6 with TRBJ1-5; D is unresolved. The CDR3 length is 15 residues. Trimming stripped 0 bases from V and 1 base from J, with 7 bases between. Germline CDR1 MNHNY, CDR2 SVGAGI (reference sequence). The CDR3 spells CASSYSESSNQPQHF. For the CDR3, the DNA is TGTGCCAGCAGTTACTCAGAGTCCAGCAATCAGCCCCAGCATTTT.

The J gene is TRBJ1-1, the V gene TRBV5-1; D perhaps matches TRBD1 (6 bases). The CDR3 is made up of 13 amino acids. In germline, CDR1 is SGHRS, CDR2 YFSETQ. V gave up 1 base and J gave up 9 bases, with 13 bases separating them. The CDR3 bases are TGCGCCAGCAGCTTGTGGACAGCCGAACAAGCTTTCTTT. Translated: CASSLWTAEQAFF. The full variable domain, rest sourced from reference TRBV5-1 and TRBJ1-1, is KAGVTQTPRYLIKTRGQQVTLSCSPISGHRSVSWYQQTPGQGLQFLFEYFSETQRNKGNFPGRFSGRQFSNSRSEMNVSTLELGDSALYLCASSLWTAEQAFFGQGTRLTVV.

The rearrangement links TRBV19 to TRBJ2-3, with D tentatively TRBD2 (5 bases). Germline V CDR1 and CDR2: LNHDA, SQIVND (reference sequence). The V end was cut by 5 bases, the J end by 4 bases, with 13 bases between. The CDR3 has 14 amino acids. The CDR3 DNA sequence: TGTGCCAGTAGTCCGACGGGGAGTTCAGATACGCAGTATTTT. This encodes CASSPTGSSDTQYF. The whole variable domain, filled in from reference TRBV19 and TRBJ2-3, reads DGGITQSPKYLFRKEGQNVTLSCEQNLNHDAMYWYRQDPGQGLRLIYYSQIVNDFQKGDIAEGYSVSREKKESFPLTVTSAQKNPTAFYLCASSPTGSSDTQYFGPGTRLTVL.

The chain is built from TRBV2 and TRBJ1-5; 8 bases agree with TRBD1. This CDR3 has 16 amino acids. With 4 bases clipped from V and 2 bases from J, the junction kept 7 bases outside the gene matches. CDR1 is SNHLY and CDR2 is FYNNEI in the germline V gene. CDR3 in DNA: TGTGCCAGCAGTGGGTCAGGGGGCTGGGGCAATCAGCCCCAGCATTTT. This codes for CASSGSGGWGNQPQHF.

Comments on this clone: An end of the junction does not agree with germline; a read error may underlie this. The chain couples TRBV7-9 to TRBJ1-2, with D possibly TRBD1 on 6 matching bases. Germline CDR1 reads SEHNR; CDR2 reads FQNEAQ (reference sequence). The CDR3 has 13 residues. CDR3 bases: TGTGCCAGCACCTTAAAGGGGGTTGATGGCTACACCTTC. It specifies CASTLKGVDGYTF.

The chain has TRBV27 and TRBJ2-5, with 10 bases aligning to TRBD2. CDR3 length: 16 amino acids. The germline V gene encodes CDR1 MNHEY and CDR2 SMNVEV (reference sequence). The V gene end was trimmed by 1 base and the J gene end by 6 bases; junction bases not matched to a gene: 8. Here the CDR3 reads CASSLFPLAGIKTQYF. For the CDR3, the DNA is TGTGCCAGCAGTTTATTTCCACTAGCGGGGATAAAGACCCAGTACTTC.

The V call is TRBV5-6, the J call TRBJ1-6, with D unresolved. V lost 4 bases to trimming and J lost 3 bases, with 11 bases between them. The CDR3 sequence is 15 residues long. Germline V gene data show CDR1 as SGHDT and CDR2 as YYEEEE. Written as DNA, the CDR3 is TGTGCCAGCAGCCCGGACGGAGGCTATAATTCACCCCTCCACTTT. Protein product: CASSPDGGYNSPLHF.

This clone appeared many times. The J gene is TRBJ1-2, the V gene TRBV6-5; no definite D call. CDR1 is MNHEY, CDR2 SVGAGI, per germline. V was clipped by 2 bases and J by 8 bases, with 12 bases between them. The CDR3 covers 13 residues. DNA of the CDR3: TGTGCCAGCAGTTACCGCGGGGTTGGCGGCTACACCTTC. Translating gives CASSYRGVGGYTF.

The chain links TRBV19 to TRBJ1-2; 11 positions agree with TRBD1. V shed 7 bases and J 6 bases; nucleotides not matched to a gene: 7. Germline CDR1 is LNHDA and CDR2 is SQIVND (reference sequence). This CDR3 comprises 14 residues. CDR3 in DNA: TGTGCCAGTATCGGTGAGGACAGGGGGCATGGCTACACCTTC. Encoded protein: CASIGEDRGHGYTF.

V usage is TRBV4-3 and J usage is TRBJ1-1, with 10 bases that match TRBD1. The ends lost 0 bases at V and 4 bases at J; junction bases unmatched: 5. The V gene's germline CDR1 is LGHNA and CDR2 YSLEER. The CDR3 is 16 residues long. The CDR3 loop is CASSQDPRQGATEAFF. CDR3 coding DNA: TGCGCCAGCAGCCAAGATCCCCGACAGGGGGCCACTGAAGCTTTCTTT.

The V call is TRBV14, the J call TRBJ1-1; D is uncertain. The CDR3 is 14 amino acids. The germline V and J ends were trimmed by 2 bases and 0 bases, with 7 bases remaining between them. CDR1 SGHDN and CDR2 FVKESK come from the germline V gene. DNA for the CDR3: TGTGCCAGCAGCCAACAGTTCATGAACACTGAAGCTTTCTTT. It specifies CASSQQFMNTEAFF.

V is TRBV7-2 and J is TRBJ1-5; D call uncertain. From germline, CDR1 is SGHTA and CDR2 FQGNSA. This CDR3 region has 16 residues. The V and J ends lost 1 base and 0 bases respectively, with 10 bases between them. This CDR3 reads CASSLGFGRSNQPQHF. The CDR3 DNA follows: TGTGCCAGCAGCTTAGGTTTTGGGCGTAGCAATCAGCCCCAGCATTTT.

V and J are TRBV28 and TRBJ1-2; weak D call: TRBD1 (5 bases). The germline V gene encodes CDR1 MDHEN and CDR2 SYDVKM. Trimming shortened V by 11 bases and J by 3 bases, and 16 bases separated the two germline ends. The CDR3 loop spans 13 amino acids. The CDR3 bases are TGTGCCTACAGGACCCTCGATGACTATGGCTACACCTTC. It is translated as CAYRTLDDYGYTF.

The chain uses TRBV11-2 and TRBJ1-6; D is unclear. CDR3 length: 12 residues. V lost 1 base to trimming and J lost 14 bases, with 9 bases between them. The germline V gene encodes CDR1 SGHAT and CDR2 FQNNGV. CDR3 DNA sequence: TGTGCCAGCAGCTTAGGTTCGAGGGCCCTCCACTTT. Translating it yields CASSLGSRALHF.

V is TRBV18 and J is TRBJ2-5, with TRBD2 as a possible D gene (6 bases). The germline V and J ends were trimmed by 1 base and 0 bases, with 9 bases remaining between them. CDR3 size: 15 residues. Germline CDR1 is KGHSH and CDR2 is LQKENI. The CDR3 region has the DNA TGTGCCAGCTCACCACGGTTAGCGGACCAAGAGACCCAGTACTTC. Its translation: CASSPRLADQETQYF.

This clone was detected only once. The sample holds other DNA sequences that translate to the same CDR3. This chain joins TRBV20-1 and TRBJ2-5; no firm D call. Germline V gene data show CDR1 as DFQATT and CDR2 as SNEGSKA (reference sequence). Trimming removed 6 bases from V and 3 bases from J, with 5 bases in between. The CDR3 runs 10 residues. For the CDR3, the DNA is TGCAGTGCGAGTGAAGAGACCCAGTACTTC. This sequence encodes CSASEETQYF.

The chain uses TRBV15 and TRBJ1-1; 7 positions match TRBD1. The CDR3 sequence is 17 residues long. J was trimmed by 11 bases and V by 0 bases; bases with no gene match: 18. The germline gives CDR1 LNHNV, CDR2 YYDKDF (reference sequence). CDR3 in amino acids: CATSRDRNTGASNGAFF. As DNA, the CDR3 is TGTGCCACCAGCAGAGATCGGAATACAGGGGCCTCAAATGGGGCTTTCTTT.

This chain links TRBV18 with TRBJ1-5, with D tentatively TRBD1 (5 bases). The CDR3 spans 16 residues. Germline assignment: CDR1 KGHSH and CDR2 LQKENI. Trimming stripped 1 base from V and 4 bases from J, with 14 bases between. CDR3 bases: TGTGCCAGCTCACCACTGCAACTGGAGGGGAATCAGCCCCAGCATTTT. The encoded protein is CASSPLQLEGNQPQHF.

The chain combines TRBV27 with TRBJ1-4; 7 bases agree with TRBD1. Germline CDR1 is MNHEY and CDR2 is SMNVEV (reference sequence). This CDR3 has 19 amino acids. V trimming: 2 bases; J trimming: 0 bases; junction bases outside the gene matches: 12. The CDR3 region is CASSLVDPRGAATNEKLFF. In nucleotides, the CDR3 is TGTGCCAGCAGTTTAGTAGACCCCAGGGGGGCTGCAACTAATGAAAAACTGTTTTTT.